One and the same sample provided the 11 T cell receptor beta chains below, sequenced in a study of CD8+CD57+ T cells in acquired aplastic anemia (dated by TCRdb to the late 2010s). TCRdb lists the instrument as Illumina HiSeq 2000. TCR beta VDJ combination and CDR3 sequence profiling used genomic DNA as the template. Through fastp at Q25 and MiXCR, TCRdb rebuilt clones from the public reads, retaining in-frame beta chains. Rows merge per CDR3 protein into single entries with the most common DNA and genes. In all, the sample holds over 150,000 distinct CDR3 sequences, and approximately 52% of those were seen once. Approximately 12% of the sample is held by the ten biggest clonotypes. The patients picked for sequencing were ones in whom flow cytometry had shown an expansion of CD8+CD57+ cells. What was sequenced was sorted CD4+, CD8+, or CD8+CD57+ T cells (not recorded which) from PBMCs. Every receptor here comes from a human donor with aplastic anemia.

In this sample, this clonotype turned up many times. V and J are TRBV20-1 and TRBJ2-2; 7 nucleotides line up with TRBD1. The germline CDR1 and CDR2 sequences are DFQATT and SNEGSKA (reference sequence). The ends lost 5 bases at V and 5 bases at J; junction bases unmatched: 2. This CDR3 has 12 residues. The CDR3 DNA follows: TGCAGTGCTTTGACAGGGACCGGGGAGCTGTTTTTT. Protein product: CSALTGTGELFF.

The V gene is TRBV10-3, the J gene TRBJ1-2; maybe TRBD1 (5 bases). Germline-derived CDR1 and CDR2 are ENHRY and SYGVKD. There are 13 residues in the CDR3. V was clipped by 4 bases and J by 2 bases, with 8 bases between them. The CDR3 is CAISGDGNYGYTF. The CDR3 bases are TGTGCCATCAGTGGGGACGGAAACTATGGCTACACCTTC.

In its sample, this clonotype was seen many times. The chain employs TRBV13 and TRBJ2-3; D possibly matches TRBD1 or TRBD2 (6 bases each). Germline loops: CDR1 PRHDT, CDR2 FYEKMQ (reference sequence). Trimming shortened V by 4 bases and J by 2 bases, and 13 bases separated the two germline ends. CDR3 length: 15 amino acids. Written as DNA, the CDR3 is TGTGCCAGCAGCTGGTTCTCGGGGGCCACAGATACGCAGTATTTT. Amino acid sequence: CASSWFSGATDTQYF.

This clonotype has just a few counts. The chain has TRBV20-1 and TRBJ2-1, with 7 bases that match TRBD2. J gave up 7 bases and V 3 bases, and 9 bases lay outside the gene matches. Germline CDR1 and CDR2: DFQATT and SNEGSKA (reference sequence). The length of the CDR3 is 14 residues. The CDR3 DNA follows: TGCAGTGCTAGCTCGGGAGGTGAAGGGAATGAGCAGTTCTTC. It specifies CSASSGGEGNEQFF.

The rearrangement links TRBV29-1 to TRBJ1-1; a possible D gene is TRBD1 (5 bases). Germline CDR1 and CDR2: SQVTM and ANQGSEA. The CDR3 is 13 amino acids. V was shortened by 7 bases and J by 0 bases, with 12 bases between the two germline ends. CDR3 DNA: TGCAGCGCCCCACGGGGCCTGAACACTGAAGCTTTCTTT. This codes for CSAPRGLNTEAFF.

The chain couples TRBV5-1 to TRBJ2-7; 14 bases agree with TRBD2. J gave up 3 bases and V 4 bases, and 9 bases lay outside the gene matches. Looked up from germline, CDR1 is SGHRS and CDR2 is YFSETQ. This CDR3 spans 17 amino acids. The CDR3 DNA is TGCGCCAGCAGCCGGGGGACTAGCGGGAGTAGGGGCTACGAGCAGTACTTC. As protein: CASSRGTSGSRGYEQYF.

This clonotype was observed once. J is TRBJ1-5 and V is TRBV7-9, with D tentatively TRBD1 (6 bases). V was pared by 4 bases and J by 6 bases, with 13 bases between. From germline, CDR1 is SEHNR and CDR2 FQNEAQ (reference sequence). This CDR3 region has 14 residues. CDR3 loop: CASSSTGTGQPQHF. CDR3 nucleotide sequence: TGTGCCAGCAGCTCTACAGGGACGGGTCAGCCCCAGCATTTT.

This chain links TRBV20-1 with TRBJ2-5; 9 nucleotides line up with TRBD1. CDR1 and CDR2 from the germline V gene are DFQATT and SNEGSKA (reference sequence). With 4 bases clipped from V and 1 base from J, the junction kept 13 bases outside the gene matches. CDR3 length: 17 residues. The CDR3 sequence: CSAKEGQGRGSQETQYF. For the CDR3, the DNA is TGCAGTGCTAAGGAGGGACAGGGACGGGGGAGCCAAGAGACCCAGTACTTC.

This clonotype was detected a few times. The chain joins TRBV20-1 to TRBJ2-7; the D gene is possibly TRBD2 (6 bases). CDR1 and CDR2 (germline): DFQATT, SNEGSKA (reference sequence). The CDR3 is 9 amino acids. Trimming pared 7 bases from V and 9 bases from J, leaving 10 bases between. CDR3: CSEEGGQYF. The CDR3 coding sequence is TGCAGTGAGGAGGGTGGGCAGTACTTC.

This clonotype has only a few counts. This chain connects TRBV6-1 to TRBJ2-1, with D perhaps TRBD1 (6 bases). CDR3 length: 14 residues. Per germline, CDR1 MNHNS and CDR2 SASEGT. Trimming stripped 8 bases from V and 5 bases from J, with 16 bases between. As DNA, the CDR3 is TGTGCCAGCGTTAATACAGGGTTGAACAATGAGCAGTTCTTC. This translates into CASVNTGLNNEQFF.

This chain uses TRBV9 with TRBJ1-3, with D unclear. The CDR3 spans 16 residues. Trimming cost V 2 bases and J 0 bases, with 12 bases left between them. In germline, CDR1 is SGDLS, CDR2 YYNGEE. This chain's CDR3 is CASSVTVAGSGNTIYF. Written as DNA, the CDR3 is TGTGCCAGCAGCGTTACAGTGGCCGGCTCTGGAAACACCATATATTTT.